The sample holds many counts of the clone carrying this T cell receptor (beta chain). TCR beta CDR3 sequences were amplified from RNA transcripts. RT-PCR in the first round (using the HTBI primer set) targeted the TCR CDR3. TCRdb reprocessed the multiplex PCR reads via MiXCR and lists one record per CDR3 protein. The sample shows more than 250,000 distinct CDR3 sequences, roughly 15% of them seen only once. The data belong to a study of T cells in Graves' hyperthyroidism and ophthalmopathy. Sequencing was carried out using blood. The receptor's source is a woman between 45 and 65 years old with Graves' hyperthyroidism that later progressed to Graves' ophthalmopathy.

The CDR3 DNA reads as TGTGCCAGCAGCGTACAGGCAACTACGGGACAGCGAAACACCATGAACACTGAAGCTTTCTTT. This codes for CASSVQATTGQRNTMNTEAFF. The chain has TRBV11-2 and TRBJ1-1; 7 nucleotides line up with TRBD1. The V segment lost 5 bases and the J segment 0 bases; nucleotides outside the gene matches: 24. In germline, CDR1 is SGHAT, CDR2 FQNNGV. There are 21 residues in the CDR3.